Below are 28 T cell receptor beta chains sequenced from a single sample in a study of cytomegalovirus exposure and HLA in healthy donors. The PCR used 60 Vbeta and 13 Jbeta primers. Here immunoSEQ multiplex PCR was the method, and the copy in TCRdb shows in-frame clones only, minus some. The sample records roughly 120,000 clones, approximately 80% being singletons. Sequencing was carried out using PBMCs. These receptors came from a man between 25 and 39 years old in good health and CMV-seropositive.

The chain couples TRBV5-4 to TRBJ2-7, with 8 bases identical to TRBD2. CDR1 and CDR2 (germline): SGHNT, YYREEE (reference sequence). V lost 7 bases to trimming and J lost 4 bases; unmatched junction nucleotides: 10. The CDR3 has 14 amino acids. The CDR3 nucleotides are TGTGCCAGCGGAAATAGCGGGACTCTATACGAGCAGTACTTC. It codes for CASGNSGTLYEQYF.

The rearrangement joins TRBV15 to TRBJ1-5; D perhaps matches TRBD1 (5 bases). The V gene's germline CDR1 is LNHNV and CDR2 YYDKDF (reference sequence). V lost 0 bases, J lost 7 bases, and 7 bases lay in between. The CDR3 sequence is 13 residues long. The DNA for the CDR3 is TGTGCCACCAGCAGAGAGGGGGGGCAGCCCCAGCATTTT. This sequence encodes CATSREGGQPQHF.

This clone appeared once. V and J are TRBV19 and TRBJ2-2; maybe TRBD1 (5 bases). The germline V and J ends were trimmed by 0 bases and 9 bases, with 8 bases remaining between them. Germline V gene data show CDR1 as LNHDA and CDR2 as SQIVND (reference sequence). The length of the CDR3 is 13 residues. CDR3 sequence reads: CASSIEGRRELFF. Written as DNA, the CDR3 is TGTGCCAGTAGTATAGAGGGGCGGAGGGAGCTGTTTTTT.

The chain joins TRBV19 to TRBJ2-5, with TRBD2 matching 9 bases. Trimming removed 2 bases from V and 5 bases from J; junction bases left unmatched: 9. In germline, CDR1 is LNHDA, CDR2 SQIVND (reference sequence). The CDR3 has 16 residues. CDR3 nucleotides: TGTGCCAGTAGTATAACGGCGGGGGGGCCGAGGGAGACCCAGTACTTC. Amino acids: CASSITAGGPRETQYF.

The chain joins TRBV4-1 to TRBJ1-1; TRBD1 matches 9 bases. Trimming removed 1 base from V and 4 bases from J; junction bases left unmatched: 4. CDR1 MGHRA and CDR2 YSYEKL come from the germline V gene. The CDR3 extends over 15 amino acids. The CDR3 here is CASSQATGGGTEAFF. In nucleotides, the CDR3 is TGCGCCAGCAGCCAAGCCACAGGGGGCGGCACTGAAGCTTTCTTT.

The CDR3 DNA follows: TGTGCCAGCAGTGACGATACCCCGGGACAGATTAATTACGAGCAGTACTTC. As protein: CASSDDTPGQINYEQYF. V is TRBV25-1 and J is TRBJ2-7; 7 nucleotides match TRBD1. V lost 3 bases, J lost 4 bases, and 15 bases stayed unmatched. Germline assignment: CDR1 MGHDK and CDR2 SYGVNS. This CDR3 contains 17 residues.

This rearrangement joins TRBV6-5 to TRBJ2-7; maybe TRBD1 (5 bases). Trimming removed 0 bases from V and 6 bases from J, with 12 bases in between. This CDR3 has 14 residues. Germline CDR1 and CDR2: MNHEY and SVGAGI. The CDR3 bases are TGTGCCAGCAGTTACTCGAATGAAGGGGCCGAGCAGTACTTC. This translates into CASSYSNEGAEQYF.

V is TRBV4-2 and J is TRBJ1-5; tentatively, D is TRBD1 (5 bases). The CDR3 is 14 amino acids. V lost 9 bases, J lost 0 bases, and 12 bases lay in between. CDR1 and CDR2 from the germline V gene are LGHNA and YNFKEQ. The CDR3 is CARCPQGSNQPQHF. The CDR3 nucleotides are TGTGCCAGGTGCCCCCAGGGTAGCAATCAGCCCCAGCATTTT.

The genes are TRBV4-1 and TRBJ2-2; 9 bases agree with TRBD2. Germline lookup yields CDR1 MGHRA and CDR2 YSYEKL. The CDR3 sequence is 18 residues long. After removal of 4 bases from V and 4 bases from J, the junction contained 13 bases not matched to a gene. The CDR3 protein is CASSPSPSLAGITGELFF. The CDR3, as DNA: TGCGCCAGCAGCCCCTCCCCTTCCCTAGCGGGGATCACCGGGGAGCTGTTTTTT.

CDR3 amino acids: CSVEGTGGDYGYTF. CDR3 nucleotides: TGCAGCGTTGAGGGGACAGGGGGTGACTATGGCTACACCTTC. The chain carries TRBV29-1 and TRBJ1-2; 11 bases are shared with TRBD1. The CDR3 covers 14 residues. V was clipped by 3 bases and J by 3 bases; unmatched bases: 3. Germline V gives CDR1 SQVTM, CDR2 ANQGSEA.

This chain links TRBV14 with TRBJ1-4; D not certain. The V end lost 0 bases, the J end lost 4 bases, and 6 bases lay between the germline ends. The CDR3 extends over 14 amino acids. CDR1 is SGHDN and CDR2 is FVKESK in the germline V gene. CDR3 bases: TGTGCCAGCAGCCAAGATAGTGGTAATGAAAAACTGTTTTTT. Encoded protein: CASSQDSGNEKLFF.

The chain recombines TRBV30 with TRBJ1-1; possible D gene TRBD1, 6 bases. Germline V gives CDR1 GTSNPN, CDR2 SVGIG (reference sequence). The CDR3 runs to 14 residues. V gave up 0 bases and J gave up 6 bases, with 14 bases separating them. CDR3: CAWSVGRGAPEAFF. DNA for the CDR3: TGTGCCTGGAGTGTGGGCCGGGGGGCCCCTGAAGCTTTCTTT.

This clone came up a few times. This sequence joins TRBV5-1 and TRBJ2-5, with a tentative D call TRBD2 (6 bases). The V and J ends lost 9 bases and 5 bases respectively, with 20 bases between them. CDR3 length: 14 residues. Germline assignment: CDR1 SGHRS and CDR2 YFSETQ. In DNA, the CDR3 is TGCGCCACCGCCCGGGACCGAGGGAGGGAGACCCAGTACTTC. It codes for CATARDRGRETQYF. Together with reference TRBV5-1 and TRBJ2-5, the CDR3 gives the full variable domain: KAGVTQTPRYLIKTRGQQVTLSCSPISGHRSVSWYQQTPGQGLQFLFEYFSETQRNKGNFPGRFSGRQFSNSRSEMNVSTLELGDSALYLCATARDRGRETQYFGPGTRLLVL.

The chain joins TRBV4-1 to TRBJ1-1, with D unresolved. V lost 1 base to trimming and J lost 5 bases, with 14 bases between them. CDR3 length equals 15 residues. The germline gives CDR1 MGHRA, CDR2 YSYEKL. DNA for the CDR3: TGCGCCAGCAGCCAAGTATGGGTAATCGGGACTGAAGCTTTCTTT. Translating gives CASSQVWVIGTEAFF.

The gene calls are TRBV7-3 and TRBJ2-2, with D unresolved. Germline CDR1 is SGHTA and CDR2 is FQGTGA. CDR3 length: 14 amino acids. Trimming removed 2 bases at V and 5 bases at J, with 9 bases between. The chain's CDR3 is CASSLSPRTGELFF. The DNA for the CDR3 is TGTGCCAGCAGCTTATCACCGAGAACCGGGGAGCTGTTTTTT.

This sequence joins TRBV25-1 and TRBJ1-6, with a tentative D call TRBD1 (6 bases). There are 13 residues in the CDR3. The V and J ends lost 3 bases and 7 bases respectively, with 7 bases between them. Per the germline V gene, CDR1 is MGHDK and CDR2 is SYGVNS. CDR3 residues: CASSDRGNSPLHF. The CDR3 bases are TGTGCCAGCAGTGACAGGGGAAATTCACCCCTCCACTTT.

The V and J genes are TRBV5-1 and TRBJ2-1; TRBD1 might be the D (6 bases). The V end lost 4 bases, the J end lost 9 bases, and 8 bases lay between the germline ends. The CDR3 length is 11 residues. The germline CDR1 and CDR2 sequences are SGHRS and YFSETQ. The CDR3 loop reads CASSEGGEQFF. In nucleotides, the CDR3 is TGCGCCAGCAGCGAAGGGGGTGAGCAGTTCTTC.

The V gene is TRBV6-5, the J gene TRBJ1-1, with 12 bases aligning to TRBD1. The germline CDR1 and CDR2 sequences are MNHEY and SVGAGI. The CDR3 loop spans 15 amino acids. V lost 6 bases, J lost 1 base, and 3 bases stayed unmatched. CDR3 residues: CASRGQGAGNTEAFF. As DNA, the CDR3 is TGTGCCAGCAGGGGACAGGGGGCGGGGAACACTGAAGCTTTCTTT.

CDR3 residues: CASSYSADSNQPQHF. The CDR3 DNA sequence: TGTGCCAGCAGTTACTCCGCGGATAGCAATCAGCCCCAGCATTTT. V and J are TRBV6-6 and TRBJ1-5; D gene ambiguous. The CDR3 length is 15 residues. V lost 0 bases to trimming and J lost 0 bases, with 6 bases between them. CDR1 MNHNY and CDR2 SVGAGI come from the germline V gene (reference sequence).

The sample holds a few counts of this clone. CDR3 DNA sequence: TGTGCCAGCAGTCAGCGACAGGGGAGCTACGAGCAGTACTTC. The encoded protein is CASSQRQGSYEQYF. This chain links TRBV6-5 with TRBJ2-7; 8 bases line up with TRBD1. The length of the CDR3 is 14 residues. With 5 bases clipped from V and 3 bases from J, the junction kept 6 bases outside the gene matches. Per germline, CDR1 MNHEY and CDR2 SVGAGI.

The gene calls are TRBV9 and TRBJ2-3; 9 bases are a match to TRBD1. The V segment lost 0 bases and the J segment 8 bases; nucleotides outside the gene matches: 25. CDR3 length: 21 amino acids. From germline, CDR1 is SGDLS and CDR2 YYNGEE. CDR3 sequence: CASSVVLPGVAPGQGLSTQYF. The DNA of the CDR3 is TGTGCCAGCAGCGTAGTCTTACCGGGGGTCGCCCCGGGACAGGGATTAAGTACGCAGTATTTT.

In nucleotides, the CDR3 is TGTGCCAGCAGTTTGACAACCTGGAACACTGAAGCTTTCTTT. It translates to CASSLTTWNTEAFF. The chain carries TRBV6-5 and TRBJ1-1; D not resolved. Germline CDR1 MNHEY, CDR2 SVGAGI. Trimming removed 4 bases at V and 1 base at J, with 10 bases between. This CDR3 has 14 amino acids.

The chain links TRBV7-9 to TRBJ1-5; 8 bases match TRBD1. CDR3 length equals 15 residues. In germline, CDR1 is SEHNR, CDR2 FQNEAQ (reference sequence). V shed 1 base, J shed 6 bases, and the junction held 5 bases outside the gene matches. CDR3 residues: CASSLDRGFSQPQHF. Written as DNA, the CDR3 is TGTGCCAGCAGCTTAGACAGGGGGTTTTCTCAGCCCCAGCATTTT.

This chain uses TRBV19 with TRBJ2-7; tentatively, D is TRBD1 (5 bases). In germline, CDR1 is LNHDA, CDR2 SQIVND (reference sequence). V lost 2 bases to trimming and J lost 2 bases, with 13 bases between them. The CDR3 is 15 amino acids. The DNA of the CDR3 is TGTGCCAGTAGTATAACGGCAGGGCCCGCCTACGAGCAGTACTTC. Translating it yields CASSITAGPAYEQYF.

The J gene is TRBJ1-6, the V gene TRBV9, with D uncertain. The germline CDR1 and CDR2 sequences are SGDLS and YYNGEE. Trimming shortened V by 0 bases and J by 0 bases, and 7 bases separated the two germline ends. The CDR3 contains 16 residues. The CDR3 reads CASSVAGSSYNSPLHF. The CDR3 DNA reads TGTGCCAGCAGCGTAGCCGGGAGCTCCTATAATTCACCCCTCCACTTT.

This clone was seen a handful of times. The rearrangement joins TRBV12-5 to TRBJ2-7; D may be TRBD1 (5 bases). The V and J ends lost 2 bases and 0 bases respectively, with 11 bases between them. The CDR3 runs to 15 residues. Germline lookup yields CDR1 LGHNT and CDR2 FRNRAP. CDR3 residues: CASGLKGASSYEQYF. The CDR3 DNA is TGTGCTAGTGGTTTGAAAGGGGCAAGCTCCTACGAGCAGTACTTC.

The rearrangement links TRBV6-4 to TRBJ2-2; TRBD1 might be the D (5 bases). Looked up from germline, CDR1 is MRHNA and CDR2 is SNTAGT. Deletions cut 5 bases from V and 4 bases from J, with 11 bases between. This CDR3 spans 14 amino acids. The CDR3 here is CASSQGSGTGELFF. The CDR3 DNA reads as TGTGCCAGCAGTCAGGGTTCGGGCACCGGGGAGCTGTTTTTT.

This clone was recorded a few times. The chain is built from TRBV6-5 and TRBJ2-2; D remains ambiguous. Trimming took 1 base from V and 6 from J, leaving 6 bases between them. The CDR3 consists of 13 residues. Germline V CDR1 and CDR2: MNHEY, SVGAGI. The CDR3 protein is CASSYFGSGELFF. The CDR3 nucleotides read TGTGCCAGCAGTTACTTCGGTTCCGGGGAGCTGTTTTTT.